The rows below give T cell receptor beta chains drawn from one sample of a study of human T cells and chemical hapten exposure. TCRdb reanalysed the RACE reads using MiXCR and keeps one entry per CDR3 protein. Among over 30,000 distinct CDR3 sequences listed, less than 8.5% were seen once. The sequenced sample was whole blood, obtained in connection with sensitization to the hapten diphenylcyclopropenone (DPC). Receptors originate from a woman between 45 and 65 years old with alopecia areata. Some clones in this sample may be carry-over from other donors' samples. CDR3s include the opening cysteine and the closing phenylalanine or tryptophan. D genes are given only for firm matches. Clone size is given for some rows only: seen once, a few or many times, or a class if the clone is expanded.

J gene: TRBJ2-1; clone size: few; D gene: TRBD2; V gene: TRBV4-1; CDR3 DNA: TGCGCCAGCAGCCAGATATCTAGCGGAGGGAACAATGAGCAGTTCTTC; CDR3 protein: CASSQISSGGNNEQFF
J gene: TRBJ2-2; clone size: few; D gene: TRBD2; V gene: TRBV7-9; CDR3 DNA: TGTGCCAGCAGGGGACTAGACGTCGGGGAGCTGTTTTTT; CDR3 protein: CASRGLDVGELFF
J gene: TRBJ1-4; clone size: many; D gene: TRBD1; V gene: TRBV11-2; CDR3 DNA: TGTGCCAGCAGCGCGGGACAGGGGAACGAAAAACTGTTTTTT; CDR3 protein: CASSAGQGNEKLFF
J gene: TRBJ1-2; clone size: many; D gene: -; V gene: TRBV12-5; CDR3 DNA: TGTGCTAGTGGACCAGGACAGCTCTATGGCTACACCTTC; CDR3 protein: CASGPGQLYGYTF
J gene: TRBJ1-1; clone size: -; D gene: -; V gene: TRBV20-1; CDR3 DNA: TGCAGTGCTAGGGACCCGGTCAGGGCTGAAGCTTTCTTT; CDR3 protein: CSARDPVRAEAFF
J gene: TRBJ2-1; clone size: many; D gene: TRBD2; V gene: TRBV29-1; CDR3 DNA: TGCAGCGTGGGGGGAAGAAGCAGCGGGAGTTGGAATGAGCAGTTCTTC; CDR3 protein: CSVGGRSSGSWNEQFF
J gene: TRBJ2-2; clone size: many; D gene: TRBD2; V gene: TRBV4-3; CDR3 DNA: TGCGCCAGCAGCCAAGGGACTAGTCCCACCGGGGAGCTGTTTTTT; CDR3 protein: CASSQGTSPTGELFF
J gene: TRBJ2-2; clone size: few; D gene: TRBD1; V gene: TRBV19; CDR3 DNA: TGTGCCAGTAGTCCCTGGCGAGGGACAGGGCCCGGGGAGCTGTTTTTT; CDR3 protein: CASSPWRGTGPGELFF
J gene: TRBJ2-1; clone size: few; D gene: -; V gene: TRBV7-3; CDR3 DNA: TGTGCCAGCAGCTTACGGTCGGCTAGATACAATGAGCAGTTCTTC; CDR3 protein: CASSLRSARYNEQFF
J gene: TRBJ2-4; clone size: few; D gene: -; V gene: TRBV12-3/TRBV12-4; CDR3 DNA: TGTGCCAGCAGTTTATCGGTTGGATCCAAAAACATTCAGTACTTC; CDR3 protein: CASSLSVGSKNIQYF
J gene: TRBJ2-5; clone size: many; D gene: -; V gene: TRBV19; CDR3 DNA: TGTGCCAGTACCCCGCCGGGGGTTGGAGAGACCCAGTACTTC; CDR3 protein: CASTPPGVGETQYF
J gene: TRBJ2-7; clone size: -; D gene: -; V gene: TRBV12-3/TRBV12-4; CDR3 DNA: TGTGCCAGCAGCCCGGACTGGCGGTCGGATGAGCAGTACTTC; CDR3 protein: CASSPDWRSDEQYF
J gene: TRBJ1-6; clone size: many; D gene: -; V gene: TRBV6-5; CDR3 DNA: TGTGCCAGCAGAGGAAGCAATTCACCCCTCCACTTT; CDR3 protein: CASRGSNSPLHF
J gene: TRBJ1-3; clone size: many; D gene: TRBD1; V gene: TRBV10-3; CDR3 DNA: TGTGCCATCAGTGATCCTACAGGGGCCCTGAACACCATATATTTT; CDR3 protein: CAISDPTGALNTIYF
J gene: TRBJ1-4; clone size: many; D gene: -; V gene: TRBV18; CDR3 DNA: TGTGCCAGCTCACCAAGGGGAGCAACTAATGAAAAACTGTTTTTT; CDR3 protein: CASSPRGATNEKLFF
J gene: TRBJ1-1; clone size: many; D gene: TRBD1; V gene: TRBV29-1; CDR3 DNA: TGCAGCGCCAGACAGGGGATGGACACTGAAGCTTTCTTT; CDR3 protein: CSARQGMDTEAFF
J gene: TRBJ1-4; clone size: many; D gene: -; V gene: TRBV6-1; CDR3 DNA: TGTGCCAGCAGGGATTCCCGGAGGGATGAAAAACTGTTTTTT; CDR3 protein: CASRDSRRDEKLFF
J gene: TRBJ2-7; clone size: many; D gene: -; V gene: TRBV2; CDR3 DNA: TGTGCCAGCACCGTCGGCGAATTCTCCTACGAGCAGTACTTC; CDR3 protein: CASTVGEFSYEQYF
J gene: TRBJ1-6; clone size: once; D gene: -; V gene: TRBV28; CDR3 DNA: TGTGCCAGCCGCTCCGGCCCCAATTCACCCCTCCACTTT; CDR3 protein: CASRSGPNSPLHF
J gene: TRBJ1-5; clone size: few; D gene: -; V gene: TRBV12-3/TRBV12-4; CDR3 DNA: TGTGCCAACAGGTCCGAGTCAGGGGGCAATCAGCCCCAGCATTTT; CDR3 protein: CANRSESGGNQPQHF
J gene: TRBJ2-7; clone size: many; D gene: -; V gene: TRBV21-1; CDR3 DNA: TGTGCCAGCAGCTCCCGGACAGGGGAATACGAGCAGTACTTC; CDR3 protein: CASSSRTGEYEQYF
J gene: TRBJ2-1; clone size: -; D gene: -; V gene: TRBV10-3; CDR3 DNA: TGTGCCATCAGTGAGTCCGGGACACCCTACAATGAGCAGTTCTTC; CDR3 protein: CAISESGTPYNEQFF
J gene: TRBJ2-3; clone size: many; D gene: TRBD1; V gene: TRBV7-9; CDR3 DNA: TGTGCCAGCAGGCGACAGGGGGCGAGGATAGATACGCAGTATTTT; CDR3 protein: CASRRQGARIDTQYF
J gene: TRBJ1-5; clone size: many; D gene: TRBD1; V gene: TRBV28; CDR3 DNA: TGTGCCAGCAGTTCGATGGGGACAGGGGCCAGCAATCAGCCCCAGCATTTT; CDR3 protein: CASSSMGTGASNQPQHF
J gene: TRBJ2-4; clone size: many; D gene: -; V gene: TRBV18; CDR3 DNA: TGTGCCAGCTCACCACCAGGGGCTCTAGCCAAAAACATTCAGTACTTC; CDR3 protein: CASSPPGALAKNIQYF
J gene: TRBJ2-2; clone size: many; D gene: -; V gene: TRBV14; CDR3 DNA: TGTGCCAGCAGCCAAGTCGGAGGGTTGGGCACCGGGGAGCTGTTTTTT; CDR3 protein: CASSQVGGLGTGELFF
J gene: TRBJ2-5; clone size: -; D gene: TRBD2; V gene: TRBV9; CDR3 DNA: TGTGCCAGCAGCGCCACACTAGCGGGAGGAGAGACCCAGTACTTC; CDR3 protein: CASSATLAGGETQYF
J gene: TRBJ1-1; clone size: many; D gene: -; V gene: TRBV20-1; CDR3 DNA: TGCAGTGCTAGAGATCCGGGCAGGTCGGTGACTGAAGCTTTCTTT; CDR3 protein: CSARDPGRSVTEAFF
J gene: TRBJ1-3; clone size: -; D gene: -; V gene: TRBV7-6; CDR3 DNA: TGTGCCAGCAGCTTATCGCGGCAAGGAAACACCATATATTTT; CDR3 protein: CASSLSRQGNTIYF
J gene: TRBJ1-2; clone size: many; D gene: -; V gene: TRBV12-3/TRBV12-4; CDR3 DNA: TGTGCCAGCAGTTTAGGAGCCCTCTATGGCTACACCTTC; CDR3 protein: CASSLGALYGYTF
J gene: TRBJ1-2; clone size: few; D gene: -; V gene: TRBV10-3; CDR3 DNA: TGTGCCATCAGCTCCGCGGGAAGGGACTATGGCTACACCTTC; CDR3 protein: CAISSAGRDYGYTF
J gene: TRBJ2-7; clone size: many; D gene: TRBD2; V gene: TRBV20-1; CDR3 DNA: TGCAGTGCTAGGGCGCCCCGACTAGCGGGAGCCGAGCAGTACTTC; CDR3 protein: CSARAPRLAGAEQYF
J gene: TRBJ2-3; clone size: -; D gene: -; V gene: TRBV28; CDR3 DNA: TGTGCCAGCCTCTCTCCCACAGATACGCAGTATTTT; CDR3 protein: CASLSPTDTQYF
J gene: TRBJ1-1; clone size: many; D gene: -; V gene: TRBV9; CDR3 DNA: TGTGCCAGCAGCGTAGGGGGGACAATTCGAGGCACTGAAGCTTTCTTT; CDR3 protein: CASSVGGTIRGTEAFF
J gene: TRBJ1-5; clone size: many; D gene: -; V gene: TRBV7-8; CDR3 DNA: TGTGCCAGCAGCTTAGTGGAGAGGGAGCCCCAGCATTTT; CDR3 protein: CASSLVEREPQHF
J gene: TRBJ2-2; clone size: many; D gene: TRBD2; V gene: TRBV7-2; CDR3 DNA: TGTGCCAGCAGCCCGGGACTAGCCGGGGAGCTGTTTTTT; CDR3 protein: CASSPGLAGELFF
J gene: TRBJ2-7; clone size: many; D gene: TRBD2; V gene: TRBV10-3; CDR3 DNA: TGTGCCATCAGTGAGCTCCCGGGACTAGCGAGCTACGAGCAGTACTTC; CDR3 protein: CAISELPGLASYEQYF
J gene: TRBJ2-1; clone size: -; D gene: -; V gene: TRBV19; CDR3 DNA: TGTGCCAGTAGTCCCGGGACAGCGGGACTCAACCTCTACAATGAGCAGTTCTTC; CDR3 protein: CASSPGTAGLNLYNEQFF
J gene: TRBJ2-3; clone size: many; D gene: TRBD2; V gene: TRBV4-2; CDR3 DNA: TGTGCCAGCAGCCACGAACTAGCGGGAGGGCGGGGTACGCAGTATTTT; CDR3 protein: CASSHELAGGRGTQYF
J gene: TRBJ2-7; clone size: few; D gene: TRBD2; V gene: TRBV5-1; CDR3 DNA: TGCGCCAGCAGCACGGGGACTAGCGGGAACATCTACGAGCAGTACTTC; CDR3 protein: CASSTGTSGNIYEQYF
J gene: TRBJ2-3; clone size: many; D gene: TRBD2; V gene: TRBV6-5; CDR3 DNA: TGTGCCAGCAGAGCTACTAGCGGATTCACAGATACGCAGTATTTT; CDR3 protein: CASRATSGFTDTQYF
J gene: TRBJ2-3; clone size: many; D gene: -; V gene: TRBV7-2; CDR3 DNA: TGTGCCAGCAGCCCGGACTACGCACAAACAGATACGCAGTATTTT; CDR3 protein: CASSPDYAQTDTQYF
J gene: TRBJ2-5; clone size: few; D gene: -; V gene: TRBV2; CDR3 DNA: TGTGCCAGCAGAGGGCCGCCGTACCAAGAGACCCAGTACTTC; CDR3 protein: CASRGPPYQETQYF
J gene: TRBJ2-3; clone size: -; D gene: TRBD2; V gene: TRBV30; CDR3 DNA: TGTGCCCATTCGGGGGAGGGCCATGATACGCAGTATTTT; CDR3 protein: CAHSGEGHDTQYF
J gene: TRBJ2-3; clone size: many; D gene: TRBD2; V gene: TRBV9; CDR3 DNA: TGTGCCAGCAGCGAGAGCGGGGGCCTCCCCCCAGATACGCAGTATTTT; CDR3 protein: CASSESGGLPPDTQYF
J gene: TRBJ1-5; clone size: few; D gene: TRBD1; V gene: TRBV20-1; CDR3 DNA: TGCAGTGCTAGGACCCCCCGGGACAGGGGCAATCAGCCCCAGCATTTT; CDR3 protein: CSARTPRDRGNQPQHF
J gene: TRBJ1-6; clone size: few; D gene: -; V gene: TRBV6-6; CDR3 DNA: TGTGCCAGCAGTCCTGGACAGACGTTTGGATCACCCCTCCACTTT; CDR3 protein: CASSPGQTFGSPLHF
J gene: TRBJ2-6; clone size: many; D gene: -; V gene: TRBV6-5; CDR3 DNA: TGTGCCAGCAGTTACTCGGGGGGGGCCAACGTCCTGACTTTC; CDR3 protein: CASSYSGGANVLTF
J gene: TRBJ2-7; clone size: many; D gene: TRBD2; V gene: TRBV30; CDR3 DNA: TGTGCCTGGAGTGTACCCGGGACTAGCGGCTACGAGCAGTACTTC; CDR3 protein: CAWSVPGTSGYEQYF
J gene: TRBJ1-1; clone size: many; D gene: -; V gene: TRBV25-1; CDR3 DNA: TGTGCCAGCAGTGAATTGGACAGAAGTAACACTGAAGCTTTCTTT; CDR3 protein: CASSELDRSNTEAFF
J gene: TRBJ2-1; clone size: many; D gene: -; V gene: TRBV11-2; CDR3 DNA: TGTGCCAGCAGCCTAGGGGCGCGGAGGTACAATGAGCAGTTCTTC; CDR3 protein: CASSLGARRYNEQFF